One sample yielded the 2 T cell receptor beta chains listed below, sequenced in a study of beta chain features in type 1 diabetes (dated by TCRdb to the late 2010s). The study at large found these results: A moderate but significant shortening of TCRB CDR3 length was observed in type 1 diabetes patients in all four CD4+ subsets.

Their recognized antigens are unknown. Library construction relied on the immunoSEQ multiplex PCR assay. The entire isolated RNA was reverse transcribed using the High Capacity cDNA Reverse Transcription Kit, and thus expressed TCRB transcripts were sequenced. The immuneACCESS repertoire file appears here via TCRdb, limited to in-frame rearrangements. These files lack a portion of the clones; in checked studies, under half of the deficit traces to unresolved V genes, and the cause of the others is not known. The sample table contains 550,000 to 850,000 clones; only one count was recorded for about an eighth of them. Less than 0.025% of the sample is held by the ten biggest clonotypes. The material sequenced was naive CD4+ T cells from blood. The meaning of the sample's cell subset or site label: true naive CD4+ T cells. The source is a man younger than 35 with type 1 diabetes.

This clone was counted a few times. The V and J genes are TRBV7-2 and TRBJ2-2, with D tentatively TRBD1 (5 bases). The CDR3 totals 16 residues. CDR1 and CDR2 from the germline V gene are SGHTA and FQGNSA. V was shortened by 0 bases and J by 2 bases, with 10 bases between the two germline ends. CDR3 region: CASSLAPQGNTGELFF. CDR3 DNA sequence: TGTGCCAGCAGCTTAGCCCCGCAGGGTAACACCGGGGAGCTGTTTTTT.

The chain combines TRBV18 with TRBJ2-3; D uncertain. Trimming cost V 3 bases and J 1 base, with 5 bases left between them. The CDR3 is 13 residues long. Germline CDR1 is KGHSH and CDR2 is LQKENI. CDR3 sequence reads: CASSPVGTDTQYF. The CDR3 region has the DNA TGTGCCAGCTCACCGGTCGGCACAGATACGCAGTATTTT.